The 7 T cell receptor beta chains below come from one sample, sequenced in a study of human T cells and chemical hapten exposure. Each CDR3 protein is one row after TCRdb ran MiXCR on the RACE reads. The data show roughly 24,000 distinct CDR3 sequences, 8% to 10% seen once. Documented time point: patch test 2, 6 weeks after DPC sensitization. Indicated treatment: therapeutic diphenylcyclopropenone sensitization with weekly scalp DPC. The sequenced sample was whole blood, obtained in connection with sensitization to the hapten diphenylcyclopropenone (DPC). Receptors were obtained from a man younger than 45 with alopecia areata. Some clones in this sample may be carry-over from other donors' samples.

Sample share makes this clonotype medium-sized. This rearrangement joins TRBV2 to TRBJ1-4; TRBD1 might be the D (6 bases). The CDR3 has 14 amino acids. V lost 6 bases to trimming and J lost 5 bases, with 13 bases between them. Per the germline V gene, CDR1 is SNHLY and CDR2 is FYNNEI. In nucleotides, the CDR3 is TGTGCCAGCAGCGTGGGGCAGGGGAATGAAAAACTGTTTTTT. Amino acid sequence: CASSVGQGNEKLFF. Full variable domain (remainder filled in from reference TRBV2 and TRBJ1-4): EPEVTQTPSHQVTQMGQEVILRCVPISNHLYFYWYRQILGQKVEFLVSFYNNEISEKSEIFDDQFSVERPDGSNFTLKIRSTKLEDSAMYFCASSVGQGNEKLFFGSGTQLSVL.

This clonotype has only a few counts. The chain combines TRBV20-1 with TRBJ2-1, with 7 bases matching TRBD1. The CDR3 length is 14 residues. The V gene end was trimmed by 3 bases and the J gene end by 7 bases; junction bases not matched to a gene: 9. CDR1 and CDR2 from the germline V gene are DFQATT and SNEGSKA (reference sequence). CDR3 protein: CSARVTTGRNEQFF. The CDR3 DNA reads as TGCAGTGCTAGGGTTACGACAGGGAGAAATGAGCAGTTCTTC.

This chain links TRBV4-3 with TRBJ2-5, with a tentative D call TRBD1 (5 bases). The CDR3 contains 16 residues. Germline lookup yields CDR1 LGHNA and CDR2 YSLEER. The V end was cut by 0 bases, the J end by 3 bases, with 14 bases between. The CDR3 bases are TGCGCCAGCAGCCAAGATTCAAGGGGTATGAAAGAGACCCAGTACTTC. Amino acids: CASSQDSRGMKETQYF.

J is TRBJ1-5 and V is TRBV9; weak D call: TRBD1 (6 bases). Germline CDR1 is SGDLS and CDR2 is YYNGEE. This CDR3 region has 16 residues. V was trimmed by 4 bases and J by 2 bases, leaving 16 bases between them. The chain's CDR3 is CASSRGGGSGNQPQHF. Here the CDR3 DNA reads TGTGCCAGCAGCAGAGGGGGAGGGTCGGGCAATCAGCCCCAGCATTTT.

This clonotype was found many times. The chain carries TRBV6-2 or TRBV6-3 and TRBJ2-7; D may be TRBD2 (6 bases). CDR3 size: 14 residues. V lost 0 bases, J lost 2 bases, and 8 bases lay in between. Germline V lookup: CDR1 MNHEY, CDR2 SVGEGT. The CDR3 coding sequence is TGTGCCAGCAGTTACTCGGGACTCCCCTACGAGCAGTACTTC. Protein product: CASSYSGLPYEQYF.

This clonotype was observed many times. The chain joins TRBV24-1 to TRBJ1-6; maybe TRBD1 (5 bases). The V gene's germline CDR1 is KGHDR and CDR2 SFDVKD. V lost 4 bases to trimming and J lost 5 bases, with 8 bases between them. The CDR3 extends over 14 amino acids. The CDR3 spells CATSDPGDNSPLHF. The CDR3 DNA sequence: TGTGCCACCAGTGACCCGGGGGATAATTCACCCCTCCACTTT.

Ten or more counts support this clonotype. The chain couples TRBV20-1 to TRBJ1-4; no clear D gene. Germline V gene sequence: CDR1 DFQATT, CDR2 SNEGSKA (reference sequence). CDR3 length equals 14 residues. V was shortened by 0 bases and J by 2 bases, with 7 bases between the two germline ends. This chain's CDR3 is CSAREGRTNEKLFF. CDR3 coding DNA: TGCAGTGCTAGAGAGGGGAGGACTAATGAAAAACTGTTTTTT.